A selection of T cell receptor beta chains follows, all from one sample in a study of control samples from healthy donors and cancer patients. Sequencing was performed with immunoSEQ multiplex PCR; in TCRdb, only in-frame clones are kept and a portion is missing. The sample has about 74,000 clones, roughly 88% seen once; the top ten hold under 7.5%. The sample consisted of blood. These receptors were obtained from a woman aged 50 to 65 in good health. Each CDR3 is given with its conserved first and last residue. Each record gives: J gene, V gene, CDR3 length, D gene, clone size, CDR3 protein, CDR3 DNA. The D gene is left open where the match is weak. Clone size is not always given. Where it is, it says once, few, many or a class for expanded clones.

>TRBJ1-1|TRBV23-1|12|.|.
CASSHLIREAFF
TGCGCCAGCAGTCACCTTATCAGAGAAGCTTTCTTT
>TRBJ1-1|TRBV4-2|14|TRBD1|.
CASSQDQDRAEAFF
TGTGCCAGCAGCCAAGATCAGGACAGGGCTGAAGCTTTCTTT
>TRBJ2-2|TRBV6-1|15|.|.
CASSETGVYTGELFF
TGTGCCAGCAGTGAAACAGGAGTTTACACCGGGGAGCTGTTTTTT
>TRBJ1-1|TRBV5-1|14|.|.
CASSPNSGNTEAFF
TGCGCCAGCAGCCCGAATTCAGGGAACACTGAAGCTTTCTTT
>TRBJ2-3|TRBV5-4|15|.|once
CASSHQWRGTDTQYF
TGTGCCAGCAGCCATCAATGGAGGGGCACAGATACGCAGTATTTT
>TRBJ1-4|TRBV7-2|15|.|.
CASSLFPGTPEKLFF
TGTGCCAGCAGCTTATTCCCCGGGACACCTGAAAAACTGTTTTTT
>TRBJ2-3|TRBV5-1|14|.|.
CASSPGDYTDTQYF
TGCGCCAGCAGCCCTGGAGATTACACAGATACGCAGTATTTT
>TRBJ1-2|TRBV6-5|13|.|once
CASSLNRFYGYTF
TGTGCCAGCAGCCTTAACCGATTCTATGGCTACACCTTC
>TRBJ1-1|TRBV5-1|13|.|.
CASSLVGSDEAFF
TGCGCCAGCAGCTTGGTGGGTTCGGATGAAGCTTTCTTT
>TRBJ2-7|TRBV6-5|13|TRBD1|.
CASSTRTGLEQYF
TGTGCCAGCAGTACCAGGACAGGCCTAGAGCAGTACTTC
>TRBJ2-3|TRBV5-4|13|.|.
CASSLTGLDTQYF
TGTGCCAGCAGCTTGACGGGGTTAGATACGCAGTATTTT
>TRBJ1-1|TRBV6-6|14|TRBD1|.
CASRTTGVGTEAFF
TGTGCCAGCAGAACGACAGGGGTGGGCACTGAAGCTTTCTTT
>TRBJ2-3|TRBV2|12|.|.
CASRGFTDTQYF
TGTGCCAGCAGGGGGTTCACAGATACGCAGTATTTT
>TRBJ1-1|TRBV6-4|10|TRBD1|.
CASRDREAFF
TGTGCCAGCAGGGACAGGGAAGCTTTCTTT
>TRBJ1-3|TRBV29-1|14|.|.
CSVADSYSGNTIYF
TGCAGCGTTGCGGACAGTTACTCTGGAAACACCATATATTTT
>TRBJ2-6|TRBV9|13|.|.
CASKRSGANVLTF
TGTGCCAGTAAGCGCTCTGGGGCCAACGTCCTGACTTTC
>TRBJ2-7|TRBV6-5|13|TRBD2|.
CASNPPAGREQYF
TGTGCCAGCAACCCCCCGGCCGGGAGGGAGCAGTACTTC
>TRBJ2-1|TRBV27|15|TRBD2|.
CASSLPPGSGTRKFF
TGTGCCAGCAGTTTACCCCCTGGGTCAGGGACTAGGAAGTTCTTC
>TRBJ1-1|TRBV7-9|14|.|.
CASSAGLGNTEAFF
TGTGCCAGCAGCGCAGGGCTTGGAAACACTGAAGCTTTCTTT
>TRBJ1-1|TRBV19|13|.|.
CASSMGGYGEAFF
TGTGCCAGTAGTATGGGCGGCTACGGAGAAGCTTTCTTT
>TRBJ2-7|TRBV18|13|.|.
CASSGGQPHEQYF
TGTGCCAGCTCAGGGGGACAACCACACGAGCAGTACTTC
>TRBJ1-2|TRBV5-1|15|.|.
CASSLDGSSNYGYTF
TGCGCCAGCAGCTTGGACGGCTCCTCTAACTATGGCTACACCTTC
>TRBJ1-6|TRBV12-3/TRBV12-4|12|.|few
CASRLQSSPLHF
TGTGCCAGCAGATTACAGAGTTCACCCCTCCACTTT
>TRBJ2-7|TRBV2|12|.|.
CASRKNPIEQYF
TGTGCCAGCAGGAAAAACCCCATCGAGCAGTACTTC
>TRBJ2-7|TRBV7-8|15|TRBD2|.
CASSLDIAGVYEQYF
TGTGCCAGCAGCTTAGATATAGCGGGGGTATACGAGCAGTACTTC
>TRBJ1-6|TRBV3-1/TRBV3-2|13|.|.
CASSQDEYSPLHF
TGTGCCAGCAGCCAAGATGAGTACTCACCCCTCCACTTT
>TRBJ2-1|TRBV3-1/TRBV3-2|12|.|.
CASSQDRGAKFF
TGTGCCAGCAGCCAAGATAGGGGGGCTAAGTTCTTC
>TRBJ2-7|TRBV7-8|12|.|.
CASSLDYYEQYF
TGTGCCAGCAGCTTAGATTACTACGAGCAGTACTTC
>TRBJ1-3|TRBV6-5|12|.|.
CASLSTGNTIYF
TGTGCCAGCCTTTCTACTGGAAACACCATATATTTT
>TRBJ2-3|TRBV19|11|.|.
CATQGPDTQYF
TGTGCCACTCAGGGTCCAGATACGCAGTATTTT
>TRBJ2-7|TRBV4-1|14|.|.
CASSQGGTGYEQYF
TGCGCCAGCAGCCAAGGGGGTACCGGCTACGAGCAGTACTTC
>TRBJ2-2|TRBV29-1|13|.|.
CSVTSSGTGELFF
TGCAGCGTTACCTCTTCGGGCACCGGGGAGCTGTTTTTT
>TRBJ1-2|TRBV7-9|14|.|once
CASSRQRFPYGYTF
TGTGCCAGCAGCCGACAGCGTTTTCCTTATGGCTACACCTTC
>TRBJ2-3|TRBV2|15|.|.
CASRRRALGTDTQYF
TGTGCCAGCAGACGGAGGGCCTTGGGGACAGATACGCAGTATTTT
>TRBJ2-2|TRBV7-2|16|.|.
CASSSRPDLNTGELFF
TGTGCCAGCAGCTCCCGTCCCGACTTAAACACCGGGGAGCTGTTTTTT
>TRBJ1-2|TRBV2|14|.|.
CASSDQQGFDGYTF
TGTGCCAGCAGTGATCAACAGGGTTTTGATGGCTACACCTTC
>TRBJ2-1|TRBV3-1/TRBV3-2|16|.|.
CASSQEMYTGFNEQFF
TGTGCCAGCAGCCAAGAAATGTATACAGGGTTCAATGAGCAGTTCTTC
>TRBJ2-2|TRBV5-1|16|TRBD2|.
CASSLHTSGGPGELFF
TGCGCCAGCAGCTTACATACTAGCGGGGGTCCCGGGGAGCTGTTTTTT
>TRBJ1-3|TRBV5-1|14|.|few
CASRGGASGNTIYF
TGCGCCAGTCGGGGGGGAGCCTCTGGAAACACCATATATTTT
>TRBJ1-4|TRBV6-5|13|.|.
CASTTNTNEKLFF
TGTGCCAGCACCACCAACACGAATGAAAAACTGTTTTTT
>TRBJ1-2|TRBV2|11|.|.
CASRIQVGYTF
TGTGCCAGCAGAATCCAGGTTGGCTACACCTTC